This T cell receptor beta chain was obtained from a study of OX40 agonist ivuxolimab in advanced cancers. Whole-study context: It was permissible to have had prior anti-PD-1, anti-PD-L1 or anti-CTLA-4 therapy, and under 45% had some.

Clones were read by immunoSEQ multiplex PCR, and TCRdb kept only the in-frame ones, dropping some. The repertoire holds about 38,000 clones, around four fifths seen once, with approximately 9.8% in the top ten. Germline V gene data show CDR1 as WNHNN and CDR2 as SYGVQD (reference sequence). The CDR3 extends over 15 amino acids. Trimming at V came to 6 bases and at J to 3 bases, leaving 5 bases not matched to a gene. The sequence came from an adult with an advanced solid tumor such as melanoma, head and neck, liver or kidney cancer. The chain uses TRBV10-1 and TRBJ2-3, with TRBD2 identical over 11 bases. The specimen was CD4+ or CD8+ T cells sorted from blood, collected in a trial of the OX40 agonist ivuxolimab. The CDR3 DNA reads TGCGCCAGCAGCGCAGGGACTAGCGGAACAGATACGCAGTATTTT. Amino acid sequence: CASSAGTSGTDTQYF.